This TCR beta chain emerged from a study of blood T cell repertoires in COVID-19. On the study more broadly: The United States, Italy and Spain were the sources of the acute and convalescent COVID-19 samples. In each case, the material was cDNA or gDNA derived from T cells, B-cell-depleted T cells, or PBMCs.

Original processing methods: Quantification of nucleated cells was approximated via reference gene primer amplification. The method was immunoSEQ multiplex PCR; TCRdb's version includes in-frame clones alone and lacks a portion of them. The V and J calls and clone size are taken from that table; D and trimming were inferred from the DNA. The table shows roughly 180,000 clones, with about 82% occurring only once. The CDR3 sequence is 21 residues long. Trimming shortened V by 0 bases and J by 3 bases, and 27 bases separated the two germline ends. Per germline, CDR1 SGHNT and CDR2 YENEEA. The receptor was derived from a woman aged 25 to 39 with acute or convalescent COVID-19. Specimen: peripheral blood. This chain connects TRBV11-3 to TRBJ1-3, with D possibly matching TRBD1 (5 bases). The CDR3 spells CASSLDPNRNLWLSHGNTIYF. In DNA form, the CDR3 reads TGTGCCAGCAGCTTAGACCCTAACAGGAACCTCTGGTTGTCCCATGGAAACACCATATATTTT.